The clone carrying this T cell receptor beta chain was detected only a few times. The sample originates from a study of cytomegalovirus exposure and HLA in healthy donors. Researchers ran the PCR with 60 Vbeta and 13 Jbeta primers. TCRdb's copy holds only in-frame clones and misses some; the assay was immunoSEQ multiplex PCR. Altogether approximately 160,000 clones are present, 68% being singletons, with the ten largest covering about 2.9%. Germline V gives CDR1 MNHEY, CDR2 SVGAGI. V gave up 2 bases and J gave up 7 bases; unmatched junction bases: 9. The CDR3 runs 16 residues. This chain uses TRBV6-5 with TRBJ2-1; the match to TRBD2 covers 9 bases. The source of this sequence is a woman between 40 and 50 years old in good health and CMV-seropositive. Sample: PBMCs. CDR3 bases: TGTGCCAGCAGTTACAATGCTTTAGCGGGGGAGAATGAGCAGTTCTTC. Translated: CASSYNALAGENEQFF.